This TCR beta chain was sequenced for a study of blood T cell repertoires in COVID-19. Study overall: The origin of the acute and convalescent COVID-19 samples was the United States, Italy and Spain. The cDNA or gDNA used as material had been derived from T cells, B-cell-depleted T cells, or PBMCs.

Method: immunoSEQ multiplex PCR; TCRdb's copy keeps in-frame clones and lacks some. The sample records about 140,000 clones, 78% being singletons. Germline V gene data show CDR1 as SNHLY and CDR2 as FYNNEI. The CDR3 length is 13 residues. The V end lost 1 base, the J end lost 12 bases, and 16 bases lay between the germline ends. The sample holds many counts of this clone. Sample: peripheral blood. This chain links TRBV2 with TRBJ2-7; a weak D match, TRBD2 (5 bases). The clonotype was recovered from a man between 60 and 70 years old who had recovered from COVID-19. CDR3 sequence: CASSEGQVYGVYF. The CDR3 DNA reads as TGTGCCAGCAGTGAAGGTCAGGTTTACGGGGTGTACTTC.